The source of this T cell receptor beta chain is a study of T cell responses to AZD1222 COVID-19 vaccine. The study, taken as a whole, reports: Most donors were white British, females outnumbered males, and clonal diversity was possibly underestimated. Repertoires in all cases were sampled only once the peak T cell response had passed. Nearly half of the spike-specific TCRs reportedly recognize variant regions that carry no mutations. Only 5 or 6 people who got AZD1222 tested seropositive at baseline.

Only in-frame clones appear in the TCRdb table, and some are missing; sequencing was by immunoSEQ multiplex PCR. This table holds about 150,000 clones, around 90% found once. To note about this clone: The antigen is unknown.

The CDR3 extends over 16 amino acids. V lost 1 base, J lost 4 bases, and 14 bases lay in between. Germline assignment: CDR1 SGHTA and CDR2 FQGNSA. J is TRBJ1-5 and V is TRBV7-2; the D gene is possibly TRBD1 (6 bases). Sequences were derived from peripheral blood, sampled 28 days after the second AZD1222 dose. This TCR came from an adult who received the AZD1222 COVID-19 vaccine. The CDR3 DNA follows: TGTGCCAGCAGCTTAGGGTGGGGGGCTGATAATCAGCCCCAGCATTTT. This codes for CASSLGWGADNQPQHF.